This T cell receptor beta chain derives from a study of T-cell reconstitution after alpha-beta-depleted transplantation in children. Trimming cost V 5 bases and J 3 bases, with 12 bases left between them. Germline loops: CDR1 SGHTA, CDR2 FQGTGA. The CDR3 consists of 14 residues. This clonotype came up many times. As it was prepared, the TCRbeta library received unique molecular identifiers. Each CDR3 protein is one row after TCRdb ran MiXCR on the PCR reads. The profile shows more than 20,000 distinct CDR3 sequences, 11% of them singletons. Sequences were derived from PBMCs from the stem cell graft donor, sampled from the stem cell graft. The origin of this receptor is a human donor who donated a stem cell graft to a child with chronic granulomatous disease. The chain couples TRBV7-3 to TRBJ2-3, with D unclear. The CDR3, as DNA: TGTGCCAGCAGCATAAGCCGCGGAACAGATACGCAGTATTTT. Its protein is CASSISRGTDTQYF.